This T cell receptor (beta chain) was found in a study of T cells in narcolepsy. Whole-study results and caveats: Blood of same and different patients, but not healthy controls, reportedly held recurring autoreactive clonotypes. No autoreactive T cell clone sequences appeared in some memory CD4+ repertoires.

As for this clone: What it binds is unknown.

This table comes from immunoSEQ multiplex PCR, and its TCRdb copy is limited to in-frame clones, with some not included. The table records under 20,000 clones, 85% to 90% of them present only once. The sample taken for sequencing was memory (CD45RA-) CD4+ T cells from blood. This receptor was taken from a human donor in good health.

CDR3 sequence (DNA): TGTGCCAGCAGTTACTCGTGGGCTGGGGCCAACGTCCTGACTTTC. Translating gives CASSYSWAGANVLTF. This chain joins TRBV6-5 and TRBJ2-6; no firm D call. CDR1 is MNHEY and CDR2 is SVGAGI in the germline V gene. The CDR3 has 15 amino acids. V lost 0 bases and J lost 2, with 5 bases in between.